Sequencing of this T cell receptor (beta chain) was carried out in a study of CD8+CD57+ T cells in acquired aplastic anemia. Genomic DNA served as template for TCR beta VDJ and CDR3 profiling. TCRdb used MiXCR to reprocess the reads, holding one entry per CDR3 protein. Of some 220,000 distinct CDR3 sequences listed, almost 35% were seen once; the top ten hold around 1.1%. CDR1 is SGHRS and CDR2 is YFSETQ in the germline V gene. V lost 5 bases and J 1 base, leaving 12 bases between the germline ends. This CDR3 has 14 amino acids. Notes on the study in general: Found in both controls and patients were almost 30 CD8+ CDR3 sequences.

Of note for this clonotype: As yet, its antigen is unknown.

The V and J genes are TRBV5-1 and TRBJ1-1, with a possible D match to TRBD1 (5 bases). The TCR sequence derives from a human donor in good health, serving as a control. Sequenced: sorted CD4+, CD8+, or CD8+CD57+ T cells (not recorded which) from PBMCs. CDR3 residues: CASRLGAPNTEAFF. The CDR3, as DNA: TGCGCCAGCAGGCTTGGGGCGCCGAACACTGAAGCTTTCTTT.